The text below deals with one T cell receptor (beta chain). This sample was included in a study of blood T cell repertoires in COVID-19. Study-level background: Acute and convalescent COVID-19 samples came from the United States, Italy and Spain. T cells, B-cell-depleted T cells, or PBMCs provided the cDNA or gDNA that served as material.

Germline CDR1 LGHNA, CDR2 YSLEER. Trimming at V came to 0 bases and at J to 0 bases, leaving 5 bases not matched to a gene. This CDR3 contains 16 residues. Repertoires were generated with immunoSEQ multiplex PCR, while TCRdb's copy carries only in-frame clones and drops some. Among about 24,000 clones listed, about 91% were seen once. V usage is TRBV4-3 and J usage is TRBJ2-7; 7 positions agree with TRBD1. This sequence was found in a human donor in a cohort sampled during active COVID-19. The material sequenced was peripheral blood. As DNA, the CDR3 is TGCGCCAGCAGCCAAGACCTGGACAGGAGCTCCTACGAGCAGTACTTC. Translated: CASSQDLDRSSYEQYF.